A selection of T cell receptor beta chains follows, all from one sample in a study of CD8+ T cells in alopecia areata. Clones were sequenced by immunoSEQ multiplex PCR, and TCRdb holds only the in-frame ones, with some missing. The sample has approximately 180,000 clones, over 50% seen once. Sequenced material: CD4+ T cells sorted from blood, taken at week 0. These receptors all stem from a human donor with alopecia areata. The CDR3 runs from the conserved cysteine through the conserved F or W. Each record gives: J gene, D gene, V gene, clone size, CDR3 protein, CDR3 DNA. A D gene is named only where the DNA matches it firmly. Clone size, where shown, is once, few, many, or a class for clones that have expanded.

J: TRBJ1-1; D: .; V: TRBV7-2; size: .; CDR3: CASSYRTARNTEAFF; DNA: TGTGCCAGCAGCTACAGGACAGCCAGGAACACTGAAGCTTTCTTT
J: TRBJ2-7; D: .; V: TRBV5-1; size: .; CDR3: CASRGTAGPYEQYF; DNA: TGCGCCAGCAGAGGGACTGCTGGGCCGTACGAGCAGTACTTC
J: TRBJ1-2; D: .; V: TRBV30; size: .; CDR3: CAWTSRPENYGYTF; DNA: TGTGCCTGGACCTCAAGGCCAGAGAACTATGGCTACACCTTC
J: TRBJ2-2; D: .; V: TRBV25-1; size: .; CDR3: CASSETGWDGELFF; DNA: TGTGCCAGCAGTGAAACAGGCTGGGACGGGGAGCTGTTTTTT
J: TRBJ1-4; D: .; V: TRBV5-1; size: .; CDR3: CASRSGSSTNEKLFF; DNA: TGCGCCAGCAGGAGCGGTTCGTCGACTAATGAAAAACTGTTTTTT
J: TRBJ2-7; D: TRBD1; V: TRBV11-2; size: .; CDR3: CASSARDRGAMEQYF; DNA: TGTGCCAGCAGCGCTCGGGACAGGGGGGCGATGGAGCAGTACTTC
J: TRBJ1-1; D: .; V: TRBV5-5; size: many; CDR3: CASSFDQGPAMNTEAFF; DNA: TGTGCCAGCAGCTTTGATCAAGGGCCGGCCATGAACACTGAAGCTTTCTTT
J: TRBJ2-2; D: TRBD2; V: TRBV4-1; size: .; CDR3: CASSQDTASGFTGELFF; DNA: TGCGCCAGCAGCCAAGATACCGCTAGCGGTTTCACCGGGGAGCTGTTTTTT
J: TRBJ2-2; D: .; V: TRBV5-6; size: few; CDR3: CASSTDPNTGELFF; DNA: TGTGCCAGCAGTACGGACCCGAACACCGGGGAGCTGTTTTTT
J: TRBJ1-2; D: .; V: TRBV30; size: .; CDR3: CAWSPVGGNYGYTF; DNA: TGTGCCTGGAGTCCGGTCGGAGGTAACTATGGCTACACCTTC
J: TRBJ1-2; D: .; V: TRBV5-1; size: .; CDR3: CASSYSVGAANYGYTF; DNA: TGCGCCAGCAGTTATTCCGTAGGCGCGGCAAACTATGGCTACACCTTC
J: TRBJ2-5; D: TRBD1; V: TRBV6-5; size: .; CDR3: CASGPGQIQETQYF; DNA: TGTGCCAGCGGGCCGGGACAGATACAAGAGACCCAGTACTTC
J: TRBJ1-5; D: .; V: TRBV15; size: .; CDR3: CATSSIDQPQHF; DNA: TGTGCCACCAGCAGCATTGATCAGCCCCAGCATTTT
J: TRBJ1-2; D: .; V: TRBV4-1; size: .; CDR3: CASSQADRNGYTF; DNA: TGCGCCAGCAGCCAAGCCGACAGGAATGGCTACACCTTC
J: TRBJ1-5; D: .; V: TRBV19; size: .; CDR3: CASRQGEEPQHF; DNA: TGTGCCAGTAGACAAGGGGAGGAGCCCCAGCATTTT
J: TRBJ1-5; D: TRBD1; V: TRBV2; size: few; CDR3: CASSWTGGRNQPQHF; DNA: TGTGCCAGCAGTTGGACAGGGGGCCGCAATCAGCCCCAGCATTTT
J: TRBJ1-1; D: .; V: TRBV29-1; size: few; CDR3: CSAGGDVAFF; DNA: TGCAGCGCCGGAGGGGATGTGGCTTTCTTT
J: TRBJ2-7; D: TRBD2; V: TRBV29-1; size: few; CDR3: CSVALLAGYEQYF; DNA: TGCAGCGTTGCTTTGCTAGCGGGTTACGAGCAGTACTTC
J: TRBJ1-1; D: .; V: TRBV29-1; size: few; CDR3: CSVDVVVNTEAFF; DNA: TGCAGCGTTGACGTGGTCGTGAACACTGAAGCTTTCTTT
J: TRBJ2-1; D: TRBD1; V: TRBV27; size: few; CDR3: CASSLTGTGSDEQFF; DNA: TGTGCCAGCAGTCTGACCGGGACAGGGTCCGATGAGCAGTTCTTC
J: TRBJ2-2; D: .; V: TRBV9; size: few; CDR3: CASSVAAGELFF; DNA: TGTGCCAGCAGCGTAGCCGCCGGGGAGCTGTTTTTT
J: TRBJ2-5; D: TRBD2; V: TRBV29-1; size: few; CDR3: CSVSSGGRRETQYF; DNA: TGCAGCGTTAGCAGCGGGGGGCGGAGAGAGACCCAGTACTTC
J: TRBJ2-3; D: .; V: TRBV5-1; size: .; CDR3: CASSLAYTSWATQYF; DNA: TGCGCCAGCAGCTTGGCCTACACGTCTTGGGCTACGCAGTATTTT
J: TRBJ2-3; D: .; V: TRBV29-1; size: .; CDR3: CSVVTKLTDTQYF; DNA: TGCAGCGTTGTCACCAAACTCACAGATACGCAGTATTTT
J: TRBJ1-2; D: .; V: TRBV29-1; size: .; CDR3: CSVEGVLRPYGYTF; DNA: TGCAGCGTTGAAGGGGTACTGAGGCCTTATGGCTACACCTTC
J: TRBJ1-1; D: TRBD1; V: TRBV9; size: .; CDR3: CASSVNRGTEAFF; DNA: TGTGCCAGCAGCGTCAACAGGGGGACTGAAGCTTTCTTT
J: TRBJ2-5; D: TRBD2; V: TRBV30; size: few; CDR3: CAWSVGVSGVKETQYF; DNA: TGTGCCTGGAGTGTAGGCGTTAGCGGGGTCAAAGAGACCCAGTACTTC
J: TRBJ1-2; D: .; V: TRBV6-1; size: .; CDR3: CASSEDPRGYTF; DNA: TGTGCCAGCAGTGAAGACCCGCGAGGCTACACCTTC
J: TRBJ1-1; D: .; V: TRBV29-1; size: .; CDR3: CSVGTASNTEAFF; DNA: TGCAGCGTTGGGACAGCCTCGAACACTGAAGCTTTCTTT
J: TRBJ2-5; D: TRBD1; V: TRBV15; size: once; CDR3: CATSTGYSGQGKWGIEGTQETQYF; DNA: TGTGCCACCAGCACCGGATACTCAGGACAGGGCAAATGGGGAATCGAGGGTACTCAAGAGACCCAGTACTTC
J: TRBJ1-1; D: TRBD1; V: TRBV30; size: .; CDR3: CAWSRDRPPTEAFF; DNA: TGTGCCTGGAGTCGGGACAGGCCCCCCACTGAAGCTTTCTTT
J: TRBJ2-3; D: .; V: TRBV15; size: few; CDR3: CATSSPPPDTQYF; DNA: TGTGCCACCAGCAGCCCCCCTCCAGATACGCAGTATTTT
J: TRBJ2-7; D: .; V: TRBV29-1; size: few; CDR3: CSVGDYEQYF; DNA: TGCAGCGTTGGAGACTACGAGCAGTACTTC
J: TRBJ2-1; D: TRBD1; V: TRBV2; size: .; CDR3: CASSRDRALGNEQFF; DNA: TGTGCCAGCAGCCGGGACAGGGCCCTTGGCAATGAGCAGTTCTTC
J: TRBJ2-2; D: TRBD1; V: TRBV29-1; size: .; CDR3: CSVRDRLITGELFF; DNA: TGCAGCGTTCGGGACAGGTTAATCACGGGGGAGCTGTTTTTT
J: TRBJ2-3; D: .; V: TRBV30; size: few; CDR3: CAWILGTDTQYF; DNA: TGTGCCTGGATCCTCGGCACAGATACGCAGTATTTT
J: TRBJ1-5; D: TRBD1; V: TRBV28; size: once; CDR3: CASTFLDRNQPQHF; DNA: TGTGCCAGCACCTTTCTGGACAGGAATCAGCCCCAGCATTTT
J: TRBJ1-5; D: .; V: TRBV19; size: .; CDR3: CASSIQWDQPQHF; DNA: TGTGCCAGTAGTATACAGTGGGATCAGCCCCAGCATTTT
J: TRBJ2-1; D: .; V: TRBV5-1; size: few; CDR3: CASSLVSREQFF; DNA: TGCGCCAGCAGCTTGGTGTCCAGAGAGCAGTTCTTC
J: TRBJ2-7; D: .; V: TRBV11-2; size: few; CDR3: CASSPLDIVEQYF; DNA: TGTGCCAGCAGCCCATTGGACATTGTCGAGCAGTACTTC
J: TRBJ2-7; D: .; V: TRBV6-1; size: few; CDR3: CAIKQGRSYEQYF; DNA: TGTGCCATTAAACAGGGTCGCTCCTACGAGCAGTACTTC
J: TRBJ2-5; D: .; V: TRBV7-3; size: .; CDR3: CASSLTGEETQYF; DNA: TGTGCCAGCAGCTTAACGGGGGAAGAGACCCAGTACTTC
J: TRBJ2-3; D: .; V: TRBV20-1; size: .; CDR3: CSANYGHTQYF; DNA: TGCAGTGCTAATTACGGACATACGCAGTATTTT
J: TRBJ1-5; D: .; V: TRBV4-1; size: .; CDR3: CASSQELEQPQHF; DNA: TGCGCCAGCAGCCAAGAGTTAGAGCAGCCCCAGCATTTT
J: TRBJ2-2; D: .; V: TRBV30; size: few; CDR3: CAWSVPGELFF; DNA: TGTGCCTGGAGTGTACCCGGGGAGCTGTTTTTT